The clone carrying this T cell receptor (beta chain) was seen more than once but under ten times. The CDR3 runs to 16 residues. CDR1 KGHDR and CDR2 SFDVKD come from the germline V gene. The V end lost 2 bases, the J end lost 6 bases, and 15 bases lay between the germline ends. A single record per CDR3 protein comes from TCRdb applying MiXCR to the 5' RACE reads. The sample shows 25,000 to 35,000 distinct CDR3 sequences, about 29% of them seen only once. This sample is part of a study of CD8 T cells in ankylosing spondylitis. Input material: synovial fluid, either unsorted or a sorted T cell fraction (not recorded which). V is TRBV24-1 and J is TRBJ1-4, with D hard to call. The clonotype comes from a male donor with ankylosing spondylitis. CDR3 in DNA: TGTGCCACCAGTGATTGGCCCACGGATGGTCATGAAAAACTGTTTTTT. This codes for CATSDWPTDGHEKLFF.